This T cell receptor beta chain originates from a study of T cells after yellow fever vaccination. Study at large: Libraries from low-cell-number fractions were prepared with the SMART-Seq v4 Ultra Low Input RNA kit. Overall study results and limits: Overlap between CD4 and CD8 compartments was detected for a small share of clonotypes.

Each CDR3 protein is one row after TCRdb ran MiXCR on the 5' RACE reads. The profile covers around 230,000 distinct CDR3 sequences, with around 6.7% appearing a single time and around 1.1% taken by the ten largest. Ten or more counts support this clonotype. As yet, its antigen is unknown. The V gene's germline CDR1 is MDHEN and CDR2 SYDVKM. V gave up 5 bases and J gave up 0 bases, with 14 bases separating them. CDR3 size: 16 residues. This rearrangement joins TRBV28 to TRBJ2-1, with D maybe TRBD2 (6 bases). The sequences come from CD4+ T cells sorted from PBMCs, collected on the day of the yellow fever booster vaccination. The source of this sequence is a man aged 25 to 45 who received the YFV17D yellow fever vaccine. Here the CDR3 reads CASSPGGGSSYNEQFF. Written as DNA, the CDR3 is TGTGCCAGCAGTCCTGGGGGAGGTAGCTCCTACAATGAGCAGTTCTTC.